These T cell receptor beta chains were read from a single sample in a study of chemoradiotherapy in HPV16-positive cancers. TCRdb keeps only in-frame clones here, not all; method: immunoSEQ multiplex PCR. The profile covers some 970 clones, with around 93% appearing a single time and 13% to 15% taken by the ten largest. The sequences come from tumor tissue, collected from a patient who underwent chemoradiotherapy. The source of these receptors is a human donor with HPV-associated anogenital cancer. The CDR3 runs from the conserved cysteine through the conserved F or W. Each record gives: D gene, V gene, clone size, J gene, CDR3 protein, CDR3 DNA. D genes are given only for firm matches. A clone size is listed for some rows: how often the clone was seen (once, few, many), or a class if it is expanded.

TRBD1	TRBV4-3	-	TRBJ1-5	CASSLSPWDSESEGPQHF	TGCGCCAGCAGCCTCTCCCCCTGGGACAGCGAATCCGAAGGGCCCCAGCATTTT
-	TRBV15	-	TRBJ1-5	CATSRGVAQPQHF	TGTGCCACCAGCAGAGGGGTGGCGCAGCCCCAGCATTTT
-	TRBV5-4	-	TRBJ2-5	CASSLDSRGGIETQYF	TGTGCCAGCAGCTTGGACAGCCGGGGTGGTATAGAGACCCAGTACTTC
-	TRBV7-6	-	TRBJ1-5	CASSLGRVGGQPQHF	TGTGCCAGCAGCTTAGGCAGGGTGGGAGGTCAGCCCCAGCATTTT
TRBD1	TRBV9	-	TRBJ2-5	CASSGQGVLETQYF	TGTGCCAGCAGTGGGCAGGGGGTCTTGGAGACCCAGTACTTC
-	TRBV28	-	TRBJ1-2	CASGYNHGYTF	TGTGCCAGCGGATACAACCATGGCTACACCTTC
-	TRBV25-1	-	TRBJ2-2	CASSEFRDTGELFF	TGTGCCAGCAGTGAATTTAGGGACACCGGGGAGCTGTTTTTT
TRBD2	TRBV6-1	-	TRBJ2-2	CASRGLAGVTGELFF	TGTGCCAGCAGAGGACTAGCGGGAGTGACCGGGGAGCTGTTTTTT
-	TRBV14	once	TRBJ2-1	CASTSTGWDEQFF	TGTGCCAGCACTTCGACAGGCTGGGATGAGCAGTTCTTC
TRBD1	TRBV19	-	TRBJ1-2	CASSMGQGAGGYTF	TGTGCCAGTAGTATGGGTCAGGGGGCCGGTGGCTACACCTTC
-	TRBV9	-	TRBJ2-5	CASSEGGPQYF	TGTGCCAGCAGCGAGGGGGGCCCCCAGTACTTC
-	TRBV4-3	-	TRBJ2-7	CASSQEWPGGSYEQYF	TGCGCCAGCAGCCAAGAGTGGCCAGGTGGTTCCTACGAGCAGTACTTC
-	TRBV19	-	TRBJ1-1	CASSIEGNTEAFF	TGTGCCAGTAGTATAGAGGGGAACACTGAAGCTTTCTTT
-	TRBV6-5	-	TRBJ2-1	CASSYSGANEQFF	TGTGCCAGCAGTTACTCGGGGGCCAATGAGCAGTTCTTC
TRBD1	TRBV27	-	TRBJ2-7	CASSFSGTGGFEQYF	TGTGCCAGCAGTTTCAGTGGGACAGGGGGATTCGAGCAGTACTTC
-	TRBV6-1	-	TRBJ1-5	CASSMAVDQPQHF	TGTGCCAGCAGTATGGCAGTCGATCAGCCCCAGCATTTT
TRBD2	TRBV4-3	few	TRBJ2-3	CASSQDWTSGGADTQYF	TGCGCCAGCAGCCAAGATTGGACTAGCGGGGGCGCAGATACGCAGTATTTT
TRBD1	TRBV28	-	TRBJ2-1	CASNSGTGGWNEQFF	TGTGCCAGCAATTCCGGGACAGGGGGCTGGAATGAGCAGTTCTTC